Listed here are 26 T cell receptor beta chains from one sample, sequenced in a study of T cell responses to AZD1222 COVID-19 vaccine. The table came from immunoSEQ multiplex PCR; TCRdb's copy has only in-frame clones and leaves some out. Among 150,000 or so clones listed, approximately 92% were seen once. This specimen was peripheral blood, taken on day 0 of AZD1222 vaccination. Receptors were obtained from an adult in good health.

The chain is built from TRBV5-1 and TRBJ1-1, with 11 nucleotides matching TRBD1. This CDR3 spans 14 amino acids. Germline trimming cut 4 bases from V and 6 bases from J; bases unmatched to any gene: 5. Per the germline V gene, CDR1 is SGHRS and CDR2 is YFSETQ. The CDR3 DNA follows: TGCGCCAGCAGCAGTGGACAGGGGGCGGCTGAAGCTTTCTTT. Its protein product is CASSSGQGAAEAFF.

The gene calls are TRBV11-3 and TRBJ2-7; 8 bases are shared with TRBD1. Losses at the gene ends were 5 bases for V and 1 base for J; bases not matched to a gene: 4. This CDR3 contains 14 residues. Germline CDR1 and CDR2: SGHNT and YENEEA. CDR3 sequence (DNA): TGTGCCAGCAGCCACGGACAGGGATCCTACGAGCAGTACTTC. This sequence encodes CASSHGQGSYEQYF.

This chain links TRBV4-1 with TRBJ2-1, with TRBD1 matching over 10 bases. The CDR3 has 16 residues. Germline CDR1 is MGHRA and CDR2 is YSYEKL. V lost 3 bases to trimming and J lost 6 bases; unmatched junction nucleotides: 8. Here the CDR3 reads CASSHPGTGDANEQFF. DNA of the CDR3: TGCGCCAGCAGCCACCCCGGGACAGGGGACGCCAATGAGCAGTTCTTC.

V and J are TRBV4-1 and TRBJ1-1; no definite D call. The CDR3 length is 13 residues. Per the germline V gene, CDR1 is MGHRA and CDR2 is YSYEKL. V lost 0 bases and J lost 11, with 13 bases in between. CDR3 loop: CASSQDLVGRAFF. In DNA form, the CDR3 reads TGCGCCAGCAGCCAAGATCTGGTTGGTCGGGCTTTCTTT.

The rearrangement links TRBV7-2 to TRBJ2-4; no clear D. Germline CDR1 reads SGHTA; CDR2 reads FQGNSA. V lost 6 bases and J lost 0, with 9 bases in between. The CDR3 runs 14 residues. The CDR3 sequence: CASRPQLAKNIQYF. The CDR3 nucleotides are TGTGCCAGCAGGCCACAGCTAGCCAAAAACATTCAGTACTTC.

The V call is TRBV6-5, the J call TRBJ2-7, with 12 bases fitting TRBD1. The CDR3 spans 13 residues. J was trimmed by 5 bases and V by 10 bases; bases with no gene match: 6. Per the germline V gene, CDR1 is MNHEY and CDR2 is SVGAGI. In DNA form, the CDR3 reads TGTGCCACCCTGGGACAGGGGGCCAACGAGCAGTACTTC. Protein: CATLGQGANEQYF.

The rearrangement uses TRBV2 and TRBJ2-6; tentative D call: TRBD1 (6 bases). Germline V lookup: CDR1 SNHLY, CDR2 FYNNEI. This CDR3 is 14 amino acids long. The V and J ends lost 6 bases and 4 bases respectively, with 10 bases between them. Written as DNA, the CDR3 is TGTGCCAGCAGCGGGACACGCGGGGCCAACGTCCTGACTTTC. Protein sequence: CASSGTRGANVLTF. Using reference TRBV2 and TRBJ2-6 for the parts outside the CDR3, the full variable domain is EPEVTQTPSHQVTQMGQEVILRCVPISNHLYFYWYRQILGQKVEFLVSFYNNEISEKSEIFDDQFSVERPDGSNFTLKIRSTKLEDSAMYFCASSGTRGANVLTFGAGSRLTVL.

This clone was counted a single time. This chain joins TRBV7-2 and TRBJ2-7; 9 nucleotides match TRBD1. This CDR3 region has 15 residues. CDR1 is SGHTA and CDR2 is FQGNSA in the germline V gene. The ends lost 5 bases at V and 0 bases at J; junction bases unmatched: 5. CDR3 sequence reads: CASSQTGGDSYEQYF. The CDR3 DNA is TGTGCCAGCAGCCAAACAGGGGGCGACTCCTACGAGCAGTACTTC.

The chain carries TRBV6-5 and TRBJ2-4; D perhaps matches TRBD2 (6 bases). The germline V and J ends were trimmed by 7 bases and 6 bases, with 19 bases remaining between them. CDR1 is MNHEY and CDR2 is SVGAGI in the germline V gene. The CDR3 consists of 15 residues. CDR3 amino acids: CASISPGLGGNIQYF. The CDR3 bases are TGTGCCAGCATCTCTCCGGGATTGGGGGGAAACATTCAGTACTTC.

V usage is TRBV6-4 and J usage is TRBJ2-1; 11 bases align to TRBD1. The V segment lost 3 bases and the J segment 0 bases; nucleotides outside the gene matches: 1. Germline CDR1 and CDR2: MRHNA and SNTAGT. CDR3 length equals 16 residues. CDR3 amino acids: CASSEGTGGSYNEQFF. The CDR3 nucleotides are TGTGCCAGCAGTGAAGGGACAGGGGGCTCCTACAATGAGCAGTTCTTC.

The chain uses TRBV5-1 and TRBJ2-3; 11 bases are a match to TRBD2. Trimming took 3 bases from V and 4 from J; bases not matched to a gene: 4. Per germline, CDR1 SGHRS and CDR2 YFSETQ. The CDR3 consists of 15 residues. CDR3 loop: CASSSLAGGPDTQYF. The CDR3 DNA sequence: TGCGCCAGCAGCTCTCTAGCGGGAGGCCCAGATACGCAGTATTTT.

The chain links TRBV6-5 to TRBJ1-5; the D gene is possibly TRBD1 (5 bases). CDR3 length: 13 amino acids. Trimming cost V 5 bases and J 7 bases, with 12 bases left between them. Looked up from germline, CDR1 is MNHEY and CDR2 is SVGAGI. CDR3 DNA: TGTGCCAGCAGTCTCAGGGTGGGGCAGCCCCAGCATTTT. The encoded protein is CASSLRVGQPQHF.

The V call is TRBV7-9, the J call TRBJ2-2; D not resolved. Germline V lookup: CDR1 SEHNR, CDR2 FQNEAQ (reference sequence). The CDR3 loop spans 13 amino acids. V gave up 9 bases and J gave up 1 base, with 9 bases separating them. The CDR3 DNA sequence: TGTGCCAGAGAGGCAGGGAACACCGGGGAGCTGTTTTTT. Its protein product is CAREAGNTGELFF.

This chain connects TRBV5-8 to TRBJ2-2; TRBD2 might be the D (5 bases). The V gene's germline CDR1 is SGHTS and CDR2 YDEGEE. The CDR3 sequence is 16 residues long. CDR3 DNA sequence: TGTGCTTCCCGAGGTGGGTCGGGAATGAACACCGGGGAGCTGTTTTTT. Amino acids: CASRGGSGMNTGELFF.

This chain uses TRBV19 with TRBJ2-1, with 9 bases identical to TRBD1. The CDR3 is made up of 14 amino acids. V was clipped by 4 bases and J by 2 bases; unmatched bases: 0. In germline, CDR1 is LNHDA, CDR2 SQIVND (reference sequence). CDR3 coding DNA: TGTGCCAGTAGTAGACAGGGGGCCTACAATGAGCAGTTCTTC. Translating it yields CASSRQGAYNEQFF.

The chain joins TRBV7-2 to TRBJ2-2; D gene ambiguous. Germline V lookup: CDR1 SGHTA, CDR2 FQGNSA. The ends were cut back, 3 bases at V and 4 bases at J, with 6 bases in the middle. This CDR3 is built from 13 residues. The DNA for the CDR3 is TGTGCCAGCAGCTTTATTGGCACCGGGGAGCTGTTTTTT. As protein: CASSFIGTGELFF.

A few counts support this clone. The genes are TRBV6-5 and TRBJ1-5; 7 positions agree with TRBD1. Unmatched junction bases numbered 12, after V lost 7 bases and J lost 6 bases. Germline CDR1 and CDR2: MNHEY and SVGAGI. CDR3 length equals 15 residues. Here the CDR3 reads CASTHDREIGQPQHF. In nucleotides, the CDR3 is TGTGCCAGCACACACGACAGGGAGATAGGTCAGCCCCAGCATTTT.

V is TRBV10-3 and J is TRBJ1-2; D may be TRBD1 (5 bases). Trimming cost V 0 bases and J 8 bases, with 7 bases left between them. The germline gives CDR1 ENHRY, CDR2 SYGVKD. The CDR3 is 12 residues long. The CDR3 sequence: CAISESGVGYTF. The DNA of the CDR3 is TGTGCCATCAGTGAGTCGGGGGTAGGCTACACCTTC.

V usage is TRBV4-2 and J usage is TRBJ2-5, with 10 bases aligning to TRBD2. This CDR3 has 16 amino acids. The germline V gene has CDR1 LGHNA and CDR2 YNFKEQ. V was clipped by 3 bases and J by 2 bases; unmatched bases: 6. The CDR3 DNA is TGTGCCAGCAGCCACTCCAGCGGGGGGGGTCAAGAGACCCAGTACTTC. Protein sequence: CASSHSSGGGQETQYF.

The chain is built from TRBV6-4 and TRBJ2-1; no clear D. V lost 5 bases and J lost 10, with 18 bases in between. CDR1 and CDR2 from the germline V gene are MRHNA and SNTAGT. This CDR3 is 14 amino acids long. The CDR3 loop is CASSRTGSLEEQFF. CDR3 in DNA: TGTGCCAGCAGTCGGACGGGTAGCTTGGAGGAGCAGTTCTTC.

The rearrangement links TRBV7-2 to TRBJ1-5; 10 nucleotides align to TRBD1. The CDR3 contains 15 residues. The V gene end was trimmed by 4 bases and the J gene end by 6 bases; junction bases not matched to a gene: 6. Germline V gives CDR1 SGHTA, CDR2 FQGNSA. DNA for the CDR3: TGTGCCAGCAGCTCCGACAGGGGGCAAGGTCAGCCCCAGCATTTT. This codes for CASSSDRGQGQPQHF.

The chain has TRBV3-1 (or the pseudogene TRBV3-2) and TRBJ2-7; 7 nucleotides match TRBD2. The CDR3 totals 13 residues. Germline V gives CDR1 LGHDT, CDR2 YNNKEL (reference sequence). The junction had 5 bases not matched to a gene; V was cut back by 3 bases and J by 6 bases. Here the CDR3 reads CASSHWTGGEQYF. CDR3 in DNA: TGTGCCAGCAGCCACTGGACGGGGGGCGAGCAGTACTTC.

The chain couples TRBV28 to TRBJ2-2; D possibly corresponds to TRBD1 (6 bases). The germline V gene has CDR1 MDHEN and CDR2 SYDVKM. V lost 1 base and J lost 7, with 13 bases in between. CDR3 size: 15 residues. This CDR3 is CASSLFSPGVGELFF. Here the CDR3 DNA reads TGTGCCAGCAGTTTATTTTCTCCAGGGGTCGGGGAGCTGTTTTTT.

This rearrangement joins TRBV7-9 to TRBJ1-1, with D maybe TRBD1 (6 bases). From germline, CDR1 is SEHNR and CDR2 FQNEAQ (reference sequence). V dropped 3 bases and J dropped 11 bases, with 19 bases sitting between them. The CDR3 is made up of 14 amino acids. Here the CDR3 DNA reads TGTGCCAGCAGCTTGGACCCAGGGGCAGAGGAGGCTTTCTTT. Amino acids: CASSLDPGAEEAFF.

The chain has TRBV6-2 or TRBV6-3 and TRBJ2-7, with D unclear. The CDR3 runs to 13 residues. The V end lost 0 bases, the J end lost 2 bases, and 5 bases lay between the germline ends. Germline lookup yields CDR1 MNHEY and CDR2 SVGEGT. The CDR3 DNA reads as TGTGCCAGCAGTTACTCGATAGCCTACGAGCAGTACTTC. Amino acid sequence: CASSYSIAYEQYF.

The count of this clone is one. J is TRBJ1-5 and V is TRBV13, with D possibly matching TRBD1 (5 bases). The CDR3 contains 14 residues. Germline V lookup: CDR1 PRHDT, CDR2 FYEKMQ (reference sequence). Trimming pared 0 bases from V and 6 bases from J, leaving 9 bases between. The CDR3 DNA reads as TGTGCCAGCAGCTTAGGAGGGGCGGGTCAGCCCCAGCATTTT. Its protein product is CASSLGGAGQPQHF.